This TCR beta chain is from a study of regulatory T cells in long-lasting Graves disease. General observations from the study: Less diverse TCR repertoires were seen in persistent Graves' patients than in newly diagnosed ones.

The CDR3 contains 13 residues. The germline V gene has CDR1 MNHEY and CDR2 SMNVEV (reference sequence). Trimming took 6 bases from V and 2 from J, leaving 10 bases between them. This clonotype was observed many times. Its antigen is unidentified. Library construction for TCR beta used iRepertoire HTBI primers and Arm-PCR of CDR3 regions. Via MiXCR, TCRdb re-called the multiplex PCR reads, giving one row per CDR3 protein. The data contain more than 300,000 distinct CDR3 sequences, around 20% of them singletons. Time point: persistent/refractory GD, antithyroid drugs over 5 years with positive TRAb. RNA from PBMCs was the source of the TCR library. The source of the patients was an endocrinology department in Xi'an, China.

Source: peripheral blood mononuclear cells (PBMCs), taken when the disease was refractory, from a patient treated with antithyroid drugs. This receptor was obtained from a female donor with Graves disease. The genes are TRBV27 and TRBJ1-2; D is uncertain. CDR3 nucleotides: TGTGCCAGCAGCTTAGGGCGGAACTATGGCTACACCTTC. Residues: CASSLGRNYGYTF.